This TCR beta chain was obtained from a study of blood T cell repertoires in COVID-19. Overall study: COVID-19 samples, acute and convalescent, were from the United States, Italy and Spain.

The ends lost 6 bases at V and 3 bases at J; junction bases unmatched: 14. CDR1 and CDR2 from the germline V gene are SGHAT and FQNNGV. CDR3 length: 17 amino acids. In the authors' workflow: Amplifying reference gene primers gave estimates of nucleated cell counts. Some clones are missing from TCRdb's copy, which holds only in-frame ones; the method was immunoSEQ multiplex PCR. D and trimming were read from the DNA, whereas the V and J calls and clone size are those reported in that table. The table has 250,000 or so clones, roughly 88% seen once. Individuals aged about 18 to 89 years were recruited from 24 US areas.

The chain joins TRBV11-2 to TRBJ2-7; 10 bases map to TRBD2. The TCR comes from a woman under 40 who had been exposed to COVID-19. The sequenced sample was PBMCs or T cells enriched from blood (not recorded which). CDR3: CASSWTSGTAEGYEQYF. The CDR3 DNA follows: TGTGCCAGCAGTTGGACTAGCGGCACCGCTGAGGGCTACGAGCAGTACTTC.